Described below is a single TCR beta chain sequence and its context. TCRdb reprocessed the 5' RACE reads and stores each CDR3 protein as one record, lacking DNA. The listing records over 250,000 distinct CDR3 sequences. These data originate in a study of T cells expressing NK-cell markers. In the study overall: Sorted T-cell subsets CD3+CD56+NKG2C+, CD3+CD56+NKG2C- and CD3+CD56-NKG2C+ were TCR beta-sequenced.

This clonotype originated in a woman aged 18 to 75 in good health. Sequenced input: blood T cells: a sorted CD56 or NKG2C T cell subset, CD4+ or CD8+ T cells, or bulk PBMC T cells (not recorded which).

CDR3: CSARWVRESYEQYF. The chain employs TRBV20-1 and TRBJ2-7; the D call of TRBD1 rests on TCRdb alone, since no DNA is present to check it. The CDR3 is made up of 14 amino acids. Per germline, CDR1 DFQATT and CDR2 SNEGSKA (reference sequence).